This TCR beta chain emerged from a study of identical twins. A single record per CDR3 protein comes from TCRdb applying MiXCR to the 5' RACE reads. Seen here are 550,000 to 800,000 distinct CDR3 sequences, less than 9% observed once, and the top ten hold 1.5% to 2%. With 2 bases removed from V and 3 bases from J, the gap between germline ends came to 18 bases. The CDR3 consists of 17 residues. This clonotype was detected only once. The sample also formed part of further work on yellow fever vaccine responses in identical twins.

Material: PBMCs. The rearrangement uses TRBV23-1 and TRBJ2-3, with a weak D call TRBD2 (5 bases). TRBV23-1 qualifies as an ORF whose function is uncertain. This clonotype originated in a woman under 30 in good health. The CDR3 nucleotides read TGCGCCAGCAGTCAAAATCTGTCCCGGGGAAGGACAGATACGCAGTATTTT. As protein: CASSQNLSRGRTDTQYF.